This entry lists 24 T cell receptor beta chains sequenced from one sample in a study of T cell repertoires in cytomegalovirus infection. Via MiXCR, TCRdb re-called the reads, giving one row per CDR3 protein. The profile covers about 680,000 distinct CDR3 sequences, with more than 20% appearing a single time and 6.5% to 10% taken by the ten largest. Sequenced: CD8+ T cells from PBMCs. These receptors all come from a human donor in good health (CMV status not recorded). Some clones in this sample may be carry-over from other donors' samples.

The chain uses TRBV7-9 and TRBJ1-1, with 8 bases that match TRBD1. The V and J ends lost 1 base and 7 bases, in that order; junction bases with no gene match: 5. CDR1 and CDR2 from the germline V gene are SEHNR and FQNEAQ (reference sequence). The CDR3 has 14 residues. The CDR3 spells CASSLVAGGSEAFF. CDR3 DNA: TGTGCCAGCAGCTTAGTGGCAGGGGGCAGTGAAGCTTTCTTT. The full variable domain, its missing parts supplied by reference TRBV7-9 and TRBJ1-1, is DTGVSQNPRHKITKRGQNVTFRCDPISEHNRLYWYRQTLGQGPEFLTYFQNEAQLEKSRLLSDRFSAERPKGSFSTLEIQRTEQGDSAMYLCASSLVAGGSEAFFGQGTRLTVV.

This clonotype was observed a few times. The chain employs TRBV2 and TRBJ2-7; 7 bases align to TRBD1. V lost 6 bases and J lost 4; bases outside the gene matches: 12. Germline loops: CDR1 SNHLY, CDR2 FYNNEI. CDR3 length: 15 residues. The CDR3: CASSPNFGTDYEQYF. CDR3 coding DNA: TGTGCCAGCAGCCCTAATTTCGGGACAGATTACGAGCAGTACTTC. The full variable domain, completed using reference TRBV2 and TRBJ2-7, is EPEVTQTPSHQVTQMGQEVILRCVPISNHLYFYWYRQILGQKVEFLVSFYNNEISEKSEIFDDQFSVERPDGSNFTLKIRSTKLEDSAMYFCASSPNFGTDYEQYFGPGTRLTVT.

This clonotype was recorded many times. The V call is TRBV7-6, the J call TRBJ2-1; TRBD2 is a possible D gene (5 bases). The germline CDR1 and CDR2 sequences are SGHVS and FNYEAQ. V was shortened by 0 bases and J by 5 bases, with 14 bases between the two germline ends. CDR3 length: 16 amino acids. The CDR3 spells CASSLASGGLDNEQFF. The CDR3 DNA sequence: TGTGCCAGCAGCTTAGCGTCTGGAGGATTGGACAATGAGCAGTTCTTC.

This clonotype has a count of ten or more. The genes are TRBV4-1 and TRBJ2-1; 9 positions match TRBD2. The CDR3 contains 16 residues. The germline V gene encodes CDR1 MGHRA and CDR2 YSYEKL. Losses at the gene ends were 5 bases for V and 8 bases for J; bases not matched to a gene: 13. The CDR3 DNA reads as TGCGCCAGCAGCTGGCGAGGGCGGGGGGGCAAATATGAGCAGTTCTTC. Amino acid sequence: CASSWRGRGGKYEQFF.

This chain joins TRBV29-1 and TRBJ1-1; D unresolved. Germline V gene sequence: CDR1 SQVTM, CDR2 ANQGSEA. CDR3 length equals 11 residues. Trimming removed 7 bases at V and 5 bases at J, with 11 bases between. The CDR3 here is CSAPLGTEAFF. In DNA, the CDR3 is TGCAGCGCCCCACTAGGAACTGAAGCTTTCTTT.

This clonotype was detected only a few times. The chain is built from TRBV20-1 and TRBJ1-6; a possible D gene is TRBD1 (6 bases). Germline CDR1 reads DFQATT; CDR2 reads SNEGSKA (reference sequence). The CDR3 totals 14 residues. V lost 0 bases and J lost 6, with 9 bases in between. The CDR3 spells CSARDAGVNSPLHF. The CDR3 nucleotides read TGCAGTGCTAGAGATGCAGGGGTTAATTCACCCCTCCACTTT.

This chain uses TRBV2 with TRBJ2-6, with 8 bases aligning to TRBD2. This CDR3 is 17 amino acids long. CDR1 SNHLY and CDR2 FYNNEI come from the germline V gene. Trimming removed 0 bases from V and 0 bases from J; junction bases left unmatched: 1. CDR3 residues: CASSEARGVSGANVLTF. The CDR3 nucleotides are TGTGCCAGCAGTGAAGCGCGGGGGGTCTCTGGGGCCAACGTCCTGACTTTC. Drawing the rest from reference TRBV2 and TRBJ2-6, the complete variable domain is EPEVTQTPSHQVTQMGQEVILRCVPISNHLYFYWYRQILGQKVEFLVSFYNNEISEKSEIFDDQFSVERPDGSNFTLKIRSTKLEDSAMYFCASSEARGVSGANVLTFGAGSRLTVL.

The sample holds many counts of this clonotype. V is TRBV12-3 or TRBV12-4 and J is TRBJ2-7, with D tentatively TRBD2 (5 bases). The length of the CDR3 is 12 residues. Trimming took 3 bases from V and 2 from J, leaving 5 bases between them. This chain's CDR3 is CASSFGTYEQYV. In DNA, the CDR3 is TGTGCCAGCAGTTTCGGGACCTACGAGCAGTACGTC.

This clonotype came up a few times. The chain carries TRBV20-1 and TRBJ2-5; no firm D call. The V end was cut by 6 bases, the J end by 1 base, with 12 bases between. Germline assignment: CDR1 DFQATT and CDR2 SNEGSKA (reference sequence). There are 13 residues in the CDR3. CDR3 in DNA: TGCAGTGCCCGTCGAGCTTCCCAAGAGACCCAGTACTTC. Encoded protein: CSARRASQETQYF.

As concerns this clonotype: Relative to the germline gene, one junction end is altered; a read error may explain this. The chain is built from TRBV12-3 or TRBV12-4 and TRBJ2-7; D may be TRBD2 (5 bases). This CDR3 has 14 amino acids. The CDR3 DNA follows: TGTGCCAACAGTTTGAAAGGGAGCTCCTACGAGCAGTACTTC. Translation: CANSLKGSSYEQYF.

Here the CDR3 reads CASFPFSNTGELFF. CDR3 sequence (DNA): TGTGCCAGTTTCCCTTTCTCGAACACCGGGGAGCTGTTTTTT. The V call is TRBV5-5, the J call TRBJ2-2; no clear D gene. Germline V gene data show CDR1 as SGHKS and CDR2 as YYEKEE (reference sequence). The CDR3 runs 14 residues. Trimming left V 8 bases short and J 0 bases short, with 11 bases between.

The chain employs TRBV6-1 and TRBJ1-1; the D gene is possibly TRBD1 (6 bases). This CDR3 spans 11 amino acids. Germline loops: CDR1 MNHNS, CDR2 SASEGT. CDR3 sequence: CVVDSGNEAFF. CDR3 nucleotide sequence: TGTGTAGTGGACAGCGGGAATGAAGCTTTCTTT.

A word on this clonotype: It is likely a read error, because the conserved phenylalanine at the end of the CDR3 is missing. V gene TRBV11-3 combines with J gene TRBJ2-5; D is possibly TRBD1 (6 bases). Germline V gene data show CDR1 as SGHNT and CDR2 as YENEEA. The CDR3 runs to 13 residues. Trimming removed 1 base from V and 5 bases from J, with 8 bases in between. The chain's CDR3 is CASSLGDKETQYI. The CDR3, as DNA: TGTGCCAGCAGCTTAGGGGACAAGGAGACCCAGTACATC.

This clonotype turned up a few times. This chain joins TRBV12-3 or TRBV12-4 and TRBJ2-7; 7 positions match TRBD1. This CDR3 has 13 amino acids. The V gene end was trimmed by 10 bases and the J gene end by 4 bases; junction bases not matched to a gene: 10. As DNA, the CDR3 is TGTGCCACCGCGACAGGGAATCTGTACGAGCAGTACTTC. Residues: CATATGNLYEQYF.

The rearrangement uses TRBV3-1 and TRBJ1-1; D not resolved. The V end was cut by 3 bases, the J end by 5 bases, with 10 bases between. This CDR3 is 13 amino acids long. CDR1 is LGHDT and CDR2 is YNNKEL in the germline V gene (reference sequence). This CDR3 reads CASSHPSITEAFF. The CDR3 DNA reads TGTGCCAGCAGCCATCCTTCGATAACTGAAGCTTTCTTT.

The V call is TRBV7-9, the J call TRBJ1-1; 9 bases map to TRBD1. The length of the CDR3 is 15 residues. Looked up from germline, CDR1 is SEHNR and CDR2 is FQNEAQ (reference sequence). Trimming took 4 bases from V and 4 from J; bases not matched to a gene: 7. CDR3 bases: TGTGCCAGCAGCTCAGACAGGGGGATTTTCACTGAAGCTTTCTTT. The encoded protein is CASSSDRGIFTEAFF.

The V and J genes are TRBV25-1 and TRBJ2-1; D is unclear. V was cut by 5 bases and J by 4 bases, with 15 bases left in between. Germline CDR1 and CDR2: MGHDK and SYGVNS. CDR3 length equals 15 residues. The CDR3 region has the DNA TGTGCCAGCAGTTTGGGAATATCTCCGTACAATGAGCAGTTCTTC. Protein sequence: CASSLGISPYNEQFF.

V usage is TRBV20-1 and J usage is TRBJ1-4; TRBD1 aligns across 7 bases. This CDR3 is 13 amino acids long. The germline V gene encodes CDR1 DFQATT and CDR2 SNEGSKA (reference sequence). The junction had 4 bases not matched to a gene; V was cut back by 3 bases and J by 6 bases. The CDR3 loop reads CSASDREDEKLFF. For the CDR3, the DNA is TGCAGTGCTAGCGACAGGGAGGATGAAAAACTGTTTTTT.

This clonotype was seen more than once but under ten times. This rearrangement joins TRBV2 to TRBJ2-1; D is perhaps TRBD2 (5 bases). V shed 7 bases and J shed 8 bases, with 18 bases lying between them. CDR1 and CDR2 from the germline V gene are SNHLY and FYNNEI. The CDR3 spans 14 residues. CDR3 sequence reads: CASTLPKTGDEQFF. CDR3 nucleotide sequence: TGTGCCAGCACCCTGCCGAAAACCGGGGATGAGCAGTTCTTC.

Ten or more counts support this clonotype. V and J are TRBV6-5 and TRBJ2-5, with a weak D call TRBD1 (6 bases). Germline assignment: CDR1 MNHEY and CDR2 SVGAGI. V dropped 6 bases and J dropped 4 bases, with 15 bases sitting between them. This CDR3 has 14 residues. In DNA, the CDR3 is TGTGCCAGCAGCTATAGTGGGGGCCGAGAGACCCAGTACTTC. This codes for CASSYSGGRETQYF.

This clonotype was seen a handful of times. The CDR3 DNA reads as TGCAGCGTTCTACACTCAAATGAGCAGTTCTTC. It translates to CSVLHSNEQFF. The gene calls are TRBV29-1 and TRBJ2-1; no clear D. The germline V gene has CDR1 SQVTM and CDR2 ANQGSEA. The V and J ends lost 5 bases and 7 bases respectively, with 9 bases between them. This CDR3 is 11 amino acids long.

This clonotype turned up a few times. The genes are TRBV6-5 and TRBJ2-5; the match to TRBD2 covers 11 bases. From germline, CDR1 is MNHEY and CDR2 SVGAGI. J lost 5 bases, V lost 4 bases, and 12 bases had no gene match. The CDR3 has 17 residues. CDR3 DNA: TGTGCCAGCAGTTCGTCCCTTAGCGGGGGGGCCGCCGAGACCCAGTACTTC. Translation gives CASSSSLSGGAAETQYF.

This clonotype occurred a few times. V usage is TRBV6-2 or TRBV6-3 and J usage is TRBJ2-1; D possibly corresponds to TRBD1 (6 bases). The CDR3 is 14 residues long. Germline V CDR1 and CDR2: MNHEY, SVGEGT. With 6 bases removed from V and 6 bases from J, the gap between germline ends came to 15 bases. CDR3 nucleotide sequence: TGTGCCAGCAGCCACCAGGGGTTCGGCAATGAGCAGTTCTTC. Its translation: CASSHQGFGNEQFF.

This clonotype was seen more than once but under ten times. The gene calls are TRBV20-1 and TRBJ2-1, with D possibly matching TRBD1 (6 bases). Germline-derived CDR1 and CDR2 are DFQATT and SNEGSKA (reference sequence). V lost 1 base to trimming and J lost 12 bases, with 16 bases between them. This CDR3 is built from 13 residues. This CDR3 reads CSARAGQGKGQFF. The CDR3 nucleotides are TGCAGTGCTAGAGCGGGGCAGGGGAAGGGGCAGTTCTTC.